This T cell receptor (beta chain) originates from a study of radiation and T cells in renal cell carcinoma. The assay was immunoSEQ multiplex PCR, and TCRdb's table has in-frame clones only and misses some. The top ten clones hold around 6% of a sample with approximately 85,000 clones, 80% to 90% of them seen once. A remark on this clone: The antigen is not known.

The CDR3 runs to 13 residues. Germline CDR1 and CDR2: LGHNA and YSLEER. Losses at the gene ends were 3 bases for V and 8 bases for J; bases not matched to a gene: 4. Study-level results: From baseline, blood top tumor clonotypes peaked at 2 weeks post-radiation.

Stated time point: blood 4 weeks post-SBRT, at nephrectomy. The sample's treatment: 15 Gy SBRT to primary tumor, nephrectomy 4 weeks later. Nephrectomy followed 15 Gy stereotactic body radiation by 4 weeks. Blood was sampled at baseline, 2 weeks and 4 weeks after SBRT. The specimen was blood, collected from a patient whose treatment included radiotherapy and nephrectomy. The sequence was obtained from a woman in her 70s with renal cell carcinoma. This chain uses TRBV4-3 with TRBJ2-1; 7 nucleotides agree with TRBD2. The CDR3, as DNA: TGCGCCAGCAGCCACTCAACTAGCGATGAGCAGTTCTTC. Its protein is CASSHSTSDEQFF.